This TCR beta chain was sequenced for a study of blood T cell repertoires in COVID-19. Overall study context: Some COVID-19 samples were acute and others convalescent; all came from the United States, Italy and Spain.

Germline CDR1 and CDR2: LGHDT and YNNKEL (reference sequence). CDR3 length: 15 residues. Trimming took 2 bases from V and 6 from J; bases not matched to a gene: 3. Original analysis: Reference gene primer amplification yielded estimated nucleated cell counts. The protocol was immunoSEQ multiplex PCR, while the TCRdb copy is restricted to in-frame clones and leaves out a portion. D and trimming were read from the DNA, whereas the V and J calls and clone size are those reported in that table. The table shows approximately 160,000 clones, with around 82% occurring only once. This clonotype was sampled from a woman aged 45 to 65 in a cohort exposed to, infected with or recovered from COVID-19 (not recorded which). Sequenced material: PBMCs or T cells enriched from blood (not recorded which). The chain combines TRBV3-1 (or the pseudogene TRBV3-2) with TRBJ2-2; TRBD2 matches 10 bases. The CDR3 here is CASSQKREGAGELFF. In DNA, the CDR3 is TGTGCCAGCAGCCAAAAGCGGGAGGGTGCCGGGGAGCTGTTTTTT.